The rows below give T cell receptor beta chains drawn from one sample of a study of T-cell reconstitution after alpha-beta-depleted transplantation in children. TCRdb ran MiXCR on the PCR reads and lists one entry per CDR3 protein. The sample has 280,000 or so distinct CDR3 sequences, 11% seen once. Sequenced here: peripheral blood, sampled 180 days after TCRalphabeta/CD19-depleted stem cell transplant. These receptors originate from a male patient between 2 and 9 years old who had a stem cell transplant for chronic granulomatous disease, so the T cells may come from the graft donor. The CDR3 runs from the conserved cysteine through the conserved F or W. The order of the fields is V gene, D gene, clone size, J gene, CDR3 length, CDR3 DNA, CDR3 protein. The D gene is left open where the match is weak. Some rows mark clone size as missing; the rest say once, few, many or name a class of expanded clone.

v_call: TRBV5-1
d_call: TRBD1
clone_size: many
j_call: TRBJ1-6
cdr3_length: 14
cdr3_nt: TGCGCCAGCAGCTTGGGGGACAGGGTTTCACCCCTCCACTTT
cdr3_aa: CASSLGDRVSPLHF

v_call: TRBV5-1
d_call: TRBD2
clone_size: many
j_call: TRBJ2-1
cdr3_length: 16
cdr3_nt: TGCGCCAGCAGCGAAGAACGATCTAGCGGGAGTTATGAGCAGTTCTTC
cdr3_aa: CASSEERSSGSYEQFF

v_call: TRBV5-1
d_call: NA
clone_size: many
j_call: TRBJ1-1
cdr3_length: 13
cdr3_nt: TGCGCCAGCAGCAGGTCAGGGGAGACTGAAGCTTTCTTT
cdr3_aa: CASSRSGETEAFF

v_call: TRBV7-2
d_call: NA
clone_size: many
j_call: TRBJ2-3
cdr3_length: 12
cdr3_nt: TGTGCCAGCAACGACGGTGGAGATACGCAGTATTTT
cdr3_aa: CASNDGGDTQYF

v_call: TRBV28
d_call: NA
clone_size: many
j_call: TRBJ2-7
cdr3_length: 15
cdr3_nt: TGTGCCAGCAGTTTGGAGGGGGAGACTTCCTACGAGCAGTACTTC
cdr3_aa: CASSLEGETSYEQYF

v_call: TRBV5-1
d_call: TRBD1
clone_size: many
j_call: TRBJ2-5
cdr3_length: 15
cdr3_nt: TGCGCCAGCAGCTACGACAGGGTGGGGCGGGAGACCCAGTACTTC
cdr3_aa: CASSYDRVGRETQYF

v_call: TRBV18
d_call: NA
clone_size: NA
j_call: TRBJ1-1
cdr3_length: 15
cdr3_nt: TGTGCCAGCTTACAAAATACAGGATCGAACACTGAAGCTTTCTTT
cdr3_aa: CASLQNTGSNTEAFF

v_call: TRBV7-2
d_call: TRBD2
clone_size: many
j_call: TRBJ2-5
cdr3_length: 16
cdr3_nt: TGTGCCAGCAGCCAAATGCCTAGCGGGGGTCATGAGACCCAGTACTTC
cdr3_aa: CASSQMPSGGHETQYF

v_call: TRBV18
d_call: NA
clone_size: many
j_call: TRBJ2-1
cdr3_length: 13
cdr3_nt: TGTGCCAGCTCACCGACAGGATCAATGATGCAGTTCTTC
cdr3_aa: CASSPTGSMMQFF

v_call: TRBV21-1
d_call: NA
clone_size: many
j_call: TRBJ1-5
cdr3_length: 11
cdr3_nt: TGTGCCAGCAGCAGGGCCCAGCCCCAGCATTTT
cdr3_aa: CASSRAQPQHF

v_call: TRBV20-1
d_call: NA
clone_size: many
j_call: TRBJ2-1
cdr3_length: 17
cdr3_nt: TGCAGTGCTAGAGATCCCGGACACCCTAGCTCCTACAATGAGCAGTTCTTC
cdr3_aa: CSARDPGHPSSYNEQFF

v_call: TRBV2
d_call: NA
clone_size: NA
j_call: TRBJ1-2
cdr3_length: 13
cdr3_nt: TGTGCCAGCAGGGACAGCTTTAACTATGGCTACACCTTC
cdr3_aa: CASRDSFNYGYTF

v_call: TRBV7-3
d_call: TRBD2
clone_size: many
j_call: TRBJ2-5
cdr3_length: 16
cdr3_nt: TGTGCCAGCAGCATTAGCGGGAGGGGTAGGTCGGAGACCCAGTACTTC
cdr3_aa: CASSISGRGRSETQYF

v_call: TRBV27
d_call: NA
clone_size: few
j_call: TRBJ1-5
cdr3_length: 15
cdr3_nt: TGTGCCAGCAGGATGACAGGTCGAGAAAATCAGCCCCAGCATTTT
cdr3_aa: CASRMTGRENQPQHF

v_call: TRBV7-9
d_call: TRBD2
clone_size: few
j_call: TRBJ2-2
cdr3_length: 16
cdr3_nt: TGTGCCAGCAGCTTCATAGCGGGAGGGCGTACCGGGGAGCTGTTTTTT
cdr3_aa: CASSFIAGGRTGELFF

v_call: TRBV3-1
d_call: NA
clone_size: many
j_call: TRBJ2-1
cdr3_length: 14
cdr3_nt: TGTGCCAGCAGCCAAGGGGGGAGTGGCAATGAGCAGTTCTTC
cdr3_aa: CASSQGGSGNEQFF

v_call: TRBV20-1
d_call: TRBD2
clone_size: many
j_call: TRBJ2-7
cdr3_length: 16
cdr3_nt: TGCAGTGCTAGGTCCCCTTCTAGCGGAATCACCTACGAGCAGTACTTC
cdr3_aa: CSARSPSSGITYEQYF

v_call: TRBV5-1
d_call: NA
clone_size: many
j_call: TRBJ2-1
cdr3_length: 14
cdr3_nt: TGCGCCAGCAGGGAGACAGTTTCCTACAATGAGCAGTTCTTC
cdr3_aa: CASRETVSYNEQFF

v_call: TRBV7-2
d_call: NA
clone_size: many
j_call: TRBJ2-3
cdr3_length: 15
cdr3_nt: TGTGCCAGCAGCTTAGGGCCAAGAAACACAGATACGCAGTATTTT
cdr3_aa: CASSLGPRNTDTQYF

v_call: TRBV12-3/TRBV12-4
d_call: NA
clone_size: NA
j_call: TRBJ2-7
cdr3_length: 11
cdr3_nt: TGTGCCAGCACCATGGCCCTCGAGCAGTACTTC
cdr3_aa: CASTMALEQYF

v_call: TRBV7-6
d_call: NA
clone_size: many
j_call: TRBJ1-1
cdr3_length: 12
cdr3_nt: TGTGCCAGCAGCTTAGACGGGGCTGAAGCTTTCTTT
cdr3_aa: CASSLDGAEAFF

v_call: TRBV20-1
d_call: TRBD2
clone_size: many
j_call: TRBJ2-3
cdr3_length: 15
cdr3_nt: TGCAGTGCTTCCCGGACTAGCGGTTACACAGATACGCAGTATTTT
cdr3_aa: CSASRTSGYTDTQYF

v_call: TRBV6-2/TRBV6-3
d_call: TRBD2
clone_size: many
j_call: TRBJ2-7
cdr3_length: 15
cdr3_nt: TGTGCCAGCAGTTACTTTCTAGCGGGCGCCTACGAGCAGTACTTC
cdr3_aa: CASSYFLAGAYEQYF

v_call: TRBV18
d_call: NA
clone_size: many
j_call: TRBJ2-3
cdr3_length: 13
cdr3_nt: TGTGCCAGCTCGCAGCTTCAAATAGATACGCAGTATTTT
cdr3_aa: CASSQLQIDTQYF

v_call: TRBV29-1
d_call: NA
clone_size: many
j_call: TRBJ1-1
cdr3_length: 12
cdr3_nt: TGCAGCGTTGGCGTCCGAGGCACTGAAGCTTTCTTT
cdr3_aa: CSVGVRGTEAFF

v_call: TRBV20-1
d_call: NA
clone_size: many
j_call: TRBJ2-3
cdr3_length: 13
cdr3_nt: TGCAGTGCTAGAGAAGTTTCGGAAGATACGCAGTATTTT
cdr3_aa: CSAREVSEDTQYF

v_call: TRBV18
d_call: NA
clone_size: NA
j_call: TRBJ2-1
cdr3_length: 15
cdr3_nt: TGTGCCAGCTCATCAGGGGACCCTAGGGATAATGAGCAGTTCTTC
cdr3_aa: CASSSGDPRDNEQFF

v_call: TRBV11-3
d_call: TRBD2
clone_size: many
j_call: TRBJ2-1
cdr3_length: 16
cdr3_nt: TGTGCCAGCAGCGGCAGTCCTGCCGGGGGGGTAGATGAGCAGTTCTTC
cdr3_aa: CASSGSPAGGVDEQFF

v_call: TRBV30
d_call: TRBD1
clone_size: many
j_call: TRBJ2-5
cdr3_length: 15
cdr3_nt: TGTGCCTGGAGTGTGGGCTCGACAGGGGGGGAGACCCAGTACTTC
cdr3_aa: CAWSVGSTGGETQYF

v_call: TRBV7-2
d_call: TRBD2
clone_size: few
j_call: TRBJ2-1
cdr3_length: 16
cdr3_nt: TGTGCCAGCAGTCCCCGGGGGGAGCGTTCCTACAATGAGCAGTTCTTC
cdr3_aa: CASSPRGERSYNEQFF

v_call: TRBV9
d_call: TRBD1
clone_size: many
j_call: TRBJ2-7
cdr3_length: 13
cdr3_nt: TGTGCCAGCAGCGCCCAGGGGGCCTACGAGCAGTACTTC
cdr3_aa: CASSAQGAYEQYF

v_call: TRBV14
d_call: TRBD1
clone_size: NA
j_call: TRBJ2-5
cdr3_length: 15
cdr3_nt: TGTGCCAGCAGCCGGACAGGGGGGTTTGGAGAGACCCAGTACTTC
cdr3_aa: CASSRTGGFGETQYF

v_call: TRBV28
d_call: NA
clone_size: many
j_call: TRBJ1-1
cdr3_length: 17
cdr3_nt: TGTGCCAGCACCACCCAGGTAGGAGTGATAATGAACACTGAAGCTTTCTTT
cdr3_aa: CASTTQVGVIMNTEAFF